This is a list of T cell receptor beta chains from one sample in a study of monozygotic twins with inflammatory bowel disease. TCRdb reprocessed the 5' RACE reads; each CDR3 protein has one entry and no DNA is given. In all, the sample yields 330,000 or so distinct CDR3 sequences. The sequenced sample consisted of blood. These receptor sequences come from a human donor with ulcerative colitis or Crohn's disease, or a healthy co-twin of an affected twin (not recorded which). The CDR3 runs from the conserved cysteine through the conserved F or W. The order of the fields is J gene, V gene, CDR3 protein.

J gene: TRBJ2-5; V gene: TRBV10-1; CDR3 protein: CASSDLRERRTQYF
J gene: TRBJ1-1; V gene: TRBV20-1; CDR3 protein: CSARVARDRGRNTEAFF
J gene: TRBJ2-2; V gene: TRBV20-1; CDR3 protein: CSANSPNTGELFF
J gene: TRBJ2-1; V gene: TRBV7-9; CDR3 protein: CASSPRLASYNEQFF
J gene: TRBJ2-1; V gene: TRBV7-2; CDR3 protein: CASSLQWYEQFF
J gene: TRBJ1-2; V gene: TRBV12-3/TRBV12-4; CDR3 protein: CASSPRGLSYGYTF
J gene: TRBJ2-2; V gene: TRBV18; CDR3 protein: CASSPTTSLSGELFF
J gene: TRBJ2-3; V gene: TRBV7-3; CDR3 protein: CASSRGPTSTDTQYF
J gene: TRBJ2-7; V gene: TRBV3-1; CDR3 protein: CASSQGGVPEQYF
J gene: TRBJ2-7; V gene: TRBV10-3; CDR3 protein: CAIRGEYEQYF
J gene: TRBJ1-1; V gene: TRBV20-1; CDR3 protein: CSASEGAGTEAFF
J gene: TRBJ2-7; V gene: TRBV30; CDR3 protein: CAWSVRLASYEQYF
J gene: TRBJ1-1; V gene: TRBV24-1; CDR3 protein: CATTGSTEAFF
J gene: TRBJ2-3; V gene: TRBV5-1; CDR3 protein: CASSAGRSTDTQYF
J gene: TRBJ2-1; V gene: TRBV20-1; CDR3 protein: CSASRLAGGKNEQFF
J gene: TRBJ2-2; V gene: TRBV28; CDR3 protein: CASSAPSRTSGGGGELFF
J gene: TRBJ2-1; V gene: TRBV3-1; CDR3 protein: CASSQVKRGGLDEQFF
J gene: TRBJ2-6; V gene: TRBV19; CDR3 protein: CASSWDRGASGANVLTF
J gene: TRBJ1-1; V gene: TRBV14; CDR3 protein: CASSQVGGRQSNTEAFF
J gene: TRBJ2-3; V gene: TRBV20-1; CDR3 protein: CSARDVSSSSTDTQYF
J gene: TRBJ2-5; V gene: TRBV9; CDR3 protein: CASSVGLEETQYF
J gene: TRBJ1-1; V gene: TRBV12-3/TRBV12-4; CDR3 protein: CASRALVAEAFF
J gene: TRBJ1-1; V gene: TRBV7-9; CDR3 protein: CATEPGWGREGSEAFF
J gene: TRBJ2-5; V gene: TRBV30; CDR3 protein: CAWSVLSGRETQYF
J gene: TRBJ2-3; V gene: TRBV20-1; CDR3 protein: CSAFRGSSTDTQYF
J gene: TRBJ2-2; V gene: TRBV5-1; CDR3 protein: CASSSYQGQSTGELFF
J gene: TRBJ1-1; V gene: TRBV12-3/TRBV12-4; CDR3 protein: CASSLRGDTEAFF
J gene: TRBJ2-7; V gene: TRBV11-2; CDR3 protein: CASSLVWQTYEQYF
J gene: TRBJ2-5; V gene: TRBV15; CDR3 protein: CATSSLGRFQETQYF